This record concerns one T cell receptor (beta chain) sequence. Its specificity is unknown. The entry originates in a study of T-cell memory formation after mild COVID-19. TCRdb reprocessed the 5' RACE reads with MiXCR, giving one entry per CDR3 protein. The sample records around 310,000 distinct CDR3 sequences, 14% being singletons. Study-wide findings and caveats: Contracting CD4+ clones sat mainly in CM and EM; CD8+ in EMRA.

V gave up 1 base and J gave up 9 bases; unmatched junction bases: 10. The CDR3 extends over 16 amino acids. CDR1 and CDR2 from the germline V gene are MGHRA and YSYEKL. The chain recombines TRBV4-1 with TRBJ2-5; TRBD2 matches at 11 bases. Sequenced: PBMCs or a T cell subset sorted from them (not recorded which). This TCR came from a man in his late teens or twenties who had mild COVID-19 (a few samples of this study predate the infection). Cell type and time point are not known. The CDR3 DNA sequence: TGCGCCAGCAGCCAAGGGGTTCCTAGCGGGGGGTTGTCCCAGTACTTC. Its protein is CASSQGVPSGGLSQYF.